This T cell receptor beta chain was profiled in a study of blood T cell repertoires in COVID-19. Original methodology: Amplification from reference gene primers served as the basis for estimated nucleated cell counts. Profiling relied on immunoSEQ multiplex PCR, and the TCRdb table lists in-frame clones only, not all of them. That table supplies the V and J calls and clone size; D and trimming were determined from the DNA. The table includes about 99,000 clones, under 90% detected once. CDR3 length: 14 residues. The trim removed 4 bases at V and 1 base at J, leaving 4 bases unmatched. In germline, CDR1 is SGDLS, CDR2 YYNGEE.

This clonotype was obtained from a human donor in a cohort sampled during active or convalescent COVID-19. This chain uses TRBV9 with TRBJ1-1, with 7 bases that match TRBD1. Sequenced: peripheral blood. The CDR3 DNA reads as TGTGCCAGCAGCCTGGGACAGTCGAACACTGAAGCTTTCTTT. As protein: CASSLGQSNTEAFF.